The 26 T cell receptor beta chains in this list originate from one sample, sequenced in a study of CD8 T cells in Susac syndrome. Reverse transcription of roughly 0.45 to 1 ug RNA was performed with random hexamers. TCRdb passed the immunoSEQ multiplex PCR reads through MiXCR, listing each CDR3 protein once. This sample has about 140,000 distinct CDR3 sequences; approximately 95% occur once, and the top ten carry 0.13% to 0.15%. Sequenced material: CD4+ T cells from PBMCs. The receptors derive from a human donor with Susac syndrome.

This clonotype has a single count. This chain links TRBV11-2 with TRBJ2-1; TRBD2 matches at 9 bases. There are 17 residues in the CDR3. V shed 5 bases and J 4 bases; nucleotides not matched to a gene: 12. Germline V CDR1 and CDR2: SGHAT, FQNNGV. For the CDR3, the DNA is TGTGCCAGCAGCCAGAGGGGAAGCGGGGGGAGATACAATGAGCAGTTCTTC. It yields the protein CASSQRGSGGRYNEQFF.

This clonotype was picked up a small number of times. The chain joins TRBV9 to TRBJ1-1; 7 nucleotides align to TRBD1. This CDR3 has 15 residues. Looked up from germline, CDR1 is SGDLS and CDR2 is YYNGEE. The V segment lost 3 bases and the J segment 0 bases; nucleotides outside the gene matches: 5. The CDR3 nucleotides read TGTGCCAGCAGCGGAACAGGGGACCTGAACACTGAAGCTTTCTTT. It yields the protein CASSGTGDLNTEAFF.

The chain combines TRBV11-1 with TRBJ2-7; 7 bases agree with TRBD1. The CDR3 loop spans 14 amino acids. J was trimmed by 5 bases and V by 1 base; bases with no gene match: 5. CDR1 is SGHAT, CDR2 FQDESV, per germline (reference sequence). The CDR3 DNA reads TGTGCCAGCAGCTTAGTGCCAGGGGGTGACGAGCAGTACTTC. This sequence encodes CASSLVPGGDEQYF. The full variable domain, its missing parts supplied by reference TRBV11-1 and TRBJ2-7, is EAEVAQSPRYKITEKSQAVAFWCDPISGHATLYWYRQILGQGPELLVQFQDESVVDDSQLPKDRFSAERLKGVDSTLKIQPAELGDSAMYLCASSLVPGGDEQYFGPGTRLTVT.

This chain joins TRBV27 and TRBJ2-1; the D is unclear. V lost 9 bases, J lost 5 bases, and 8 bases lay in between. Germline-derived CDR1 and CDR2 are MNHEY and SMNVEV (reference sequence). This CDR3 spans 11 amino acids. In nucleotides, the CDR3 is TGTGCCAGAAGACCCCACAATGAGCAGTTCTTC. Translating it yields CARRPHNEQFF.

This chain uses TRBV30 with TRBJ1-4; D remains ambiguous. V was clipped by 7 bases and J by 5 bases, with 14 bases between them. CDR1 is GTSNPN, CDR2 SVGIG, per germline (reference sequence). CDR3 length: 13 amino acids. The CDR3 region has the DNA TGTGCCTTCTCGGATGGAGTGAATGAAAAACTGTTTTTT. This codes for CAFSDGVNEKLFF.

The chain couples TRBV27 to TRBJ1-2, with D possibly matching TRBD1 (5 bases). V shed 5 bases and J shed 6 bases, with 22 bases lying between them. The CDR3 consists of 16 residues. Per the germline V gene, CDR1 is MNHEY and CDR2 is SMNVEV (reference sequence). Here the CDR3 DNA reads TGTGCCAGCAGTACCTGGGGGGGTCGGATGCCTCATGGCTACACCTTC. As protein: CASSTWGGRMPHGYTF.

The chain has TRBV6-1 and TRBJ1-2; D might be TRBD1 (5 bases). Germline V gives CDR1 MNHNS, CDR2 SASEGT. The CDR3 extends over 15 amino acids. With 2 bases removed from V and 4 bases from J, the gap between germline ends came to 14 bases. The CDR3 coding sequence is TGTGCCAGCAGTGAATATGGCCTTGGGGGCTATGGCTACACCTTC. It specifies CASSEYGLGGYGYTF.

This rearrangement joins TRBV29-1 to TRBJ2-6; a possible D gene is TRBD1 (6 bases). V lost 6 bases, J lost 0 bases, and 9 bases lay in between. Germline V gives CDR1 SQVTM, CDR2 ANQGSEA. CDR3 length equals 14 residues. The CDR3 loop is CSVSGDSGANVLTF. In DNA, the CDR3 is TGCAGCGTGTCAGGGGACTCTGGGGCCAACGTCCTGACTTTC.

The chain recombines TRBV20-1 with TRBJ2-1; D might be TRBD2 (6 bases). The CDR3 totals 14 residues. With 3 bases removed from V and 8 bases from J, the gap between germline ends came to 17 bases. Germline V gene lookup returns CDR1 DFQATT and CDR2 SNEGSKA (reference sequence). CDR3 sequence: CSASRRGGDHEQFF. CDR3 DNA sequence: TGCAGTGCTAGCAGGCGGGGAGGCGACCATGAGCAGTTCTTC.

The chain uses TRBV12-3 or TRBV12-4 and TRBJ1-1; D perhaps matches TRBD1 (6 bases). The CDR3 runs 13 residues. Trimming pared 5 bases from V and 1 base from J, leaving 8 bases between. The CDR3 sequence is CASSVRGNTEAFF. In DNA, the CDR3 is TGTGCCAGCAGTGTCAGGGGGAACACTGAAGCTTTCTTT.

J is TRBJ1-1 and V is TRBV3-1, with D uncertain. The germline gives CDR1 LGHDT, CDR2 YNNKEL (reference sequence). V was shortened by 0 bases and J by 6 bases, with 14 bases between the two germline ends. This CDR3 has 15 residues. The CDR3 nucleotides read TGTGCCAGCAGCCAAGATCGGGCAGCCCGCCCTGAAGCTTTCTTT. Amino acids: CASSQDRAARPEAFF.

The chain joins TRBV4-2 to TRBJ1-1; D possibly corresponds to TRBD1 (6 bases). Germline V CDR1 and CDR2: LGHNA, YNFKEQ. The CDR3 consists of 15 residues. The ends were cut back, 0 bases at V and 4 bases at J, with 12 bases in the middle. In nucleotides, the CDR3 is TGTGCCAGCAGCCAAGATCGGGGAGGGGGCACTGAAGCTTTCTTT. As protein: CASSQDRGGGTEAFF.

This clonotype was seen only a few times. The chain recombines TRBV30 with TRBJ2-7, with 9 bases identical to TRBD2. V trimming: 4 bases; J trimming: 3 bases; junction bases outside the gene matches: 1. Per the germline V gene, CDR1 is GTSNPN and CDR2 is SVGIG (reference sequence). CDR3 size: 12 residues. The CDR3 loop reads CAWKAGGYEQYF. The CDR3 nucleotides are TGTGCCTGGAAAGCGGGAGGCTACGAGCAGTACTTC.

The chain couples TRBV4-3 to TRBJ2-7; 11 bases align to TRBD2. CDR3 size: 15 residues. V trimming: 0 bases; J trimming: 3 bases; junction bases outside the gene matches: 1. The germline V gene encodes CDR1 LGHNA and CDR2 YSLEER. The CDR3 bases are TGCGCCAGCAGCCAAGATGGACTAGCGGGCTACGAGCAGTACTTC. Translation gives CASSQDGLAGYEQYF.

The chain is built from TRBV30 and TRBJ2-6; a weak D match, TRBD1 (5 bases). This CDR3 is 18 amino acids long. Deletions cut 4 bases from V and 2 bases from J, with 21 bases between. The V gene's germline CDR1 is GTSNPN and CDR2 SVGIG (reference sequence). For the CDR3, the DNA is TGTGCCTGGACACCCAAGGGTGGACACTATACTGGGGCCAACGTCCTGACTTTC. It yields the protein CAWTPKGGHYTGANVLTF.

The chain joins TRBV7-2 to TRBJ2-5; TRBD1 is a possible D gene (6 bases). The CDR3 covers 13 residues. Trimming shortened V by 4 bases and J by 5 bases, and 11 bases separated the two germline ends. The germline gives CDR1 SGHTA, CDR2 FQGNSA. Here the CDR3 DNA reads TGTGCCAGCAGCTGGGGAACAGGGGAGACCCAGTACTTC. Its protein product is CASSWGTGETQYF.

This clonotype was seen once. This chain uses TRBV2 with TRBJ2-2; D call uncertain. From germline, CDR1 is SNHLY and CDR2 FYNNEI. Trimming removed 4 bases at V and 7 bases at J, with 16 bases between. The CDR3 runs to 15 residues. The DNA of the CDR3 is TGTGCCAGCAGTGTAATGGAGACCTTTGGCGGGGAGCTGTTTTTT. Protein: CASSVMETFGGELFF.

V and J are TRBV12-3 or TRBV12-4 and TRBJ2-7; TRBD1 is a possible D gene (6 bases). This CDR3 is 12 amino acids long. The V end was cut by 6 bases, the J end by 4 bases, with 10 bases between. CDR3 residues: CASRQGLYEQYF. For the CDR3, the DNA is TGTGCCAGCAGACAGGGTCTGTACGAGCAGTACTTC.

This chain uses TRBV30 with TRBJ1-2, with D perhaps matching TRBD1 (5 bases). The germline gives CDR1 GTSNPN, CDR2 SVGIG (reference sequence). Trimming pared 3 bases from V and 7 bases from J, leaving 15 bases between. The CDR3 consists of 13 residues. CDR3 sequence: CAWRPGPGRGYTF. CDR3 nucleotides: TGTGCCTGGAGACCCGGCCCAGGGCGTGGCTACACCTTC.

The V call is TRBV20-1, the J call TRBJ1-1, with D hard to call. This CDR3 comprises 13 residues. Trimming pared 6 bases from V and 2 bases from J, leaving 13 bases between. The germline V gene has CDR1 DFQATT and CDR2 SNEGSKA (reference sequence). DNA of the CDR3: TGCAGTGCAACAAACCAGGTTAACACTGAAGCTTTCTTT. This translates into CSATNQVNTEAFF.

The chain has TRBV29-1 and TRBJ1-2; 8 nucleotides match TRBD1. The length of the CDR3 is 16 residues. The germline V gene encodes CDR1 SQVTM and CDR2 ANQGSEA. J gave up 4 bases and V 5 bases, and 15 bases lay outside the gene matches. CDR3: CSVWGSGQARSYGYTF. The CDR3 DNA sequence: TGCAGCGTTTGGGGGTCGGGACAGGCGCGAAGCTATGGCTACACCTTC.

The rearrangement joins TRBV29-1 to TRBJ1-2, with TRBD1 as a possible D gene (6 bases). The V end lost 4 bases, the J end lost 1 base, and 10 bases lay between the germline ends. Looked up from germline, CDR1 is SQVTM and CDR2 is ANQGSEA. This CDR3 is built from 13 residues. The CDR3 DNA sequence: TGCAGCGTTGCCAGGGGCCATAACTATGGCTACACCTTC. This translates into CSVARGHNYGYTF.

This chain links TRBV7-9 with TRBJ2-6; D gene unclear. The CDR3 covers 15 residues. Trimming removed 1 base at V and 7 bases at J, with 11 bases between. Germline V CDR1 and CDR2: SEHNR, FQNEAQ (reference sequence). The CDR3 DNA sequence: TGTGCCAGCAGCTTAGATAGGGTGGGAGCCAACGTCCTGACTTTC. Translation gives CASSLDRVGANVLTF.

The rearrangement links TRBV29-1 to TRBJ2-5, with unresolved D. From germline, CDR1 is SQVTM and CDR2 ANQGSEA. Trimming took off 1 base at V and 5 bases at J, with 14 bases between the two ends. This CDR3 spans 14 amino acids. CDR3 amino acids: CSVEAPLLLETQYF. CDR3 DNA: TGCAGCGTTGAAGCCCCCCTTCTATTGGAGACCCAGTACTTC.

J is TRBJ2-1 and V is TRBV15; 9 positions agree with TRBD2. Trimming took 1 base from V and 2 from J; bases not matched to a gene: 0. CDR1 and CDR2 (germline): LNHNV, YYDKDF (reference sequence). The CDR3 spans 15 residues. CDR3 sequence reads: CATSRVAGAYNEQFF. The CDR3 region has the DNA TGTGCCACCAGCAGAGTAGCGGGAGCCTACAATGAGCAGTTCTTC.

V gene TRBV4-3 combines with J gene TRBJ2-5; possibly TRBD2 for D (7 bases). The V end lost 0 bases, the J end lost 9 bases, and 17 bases lay between the germline ends. CDR1 is LGHNA, CDR2 YSLEER, per germline. The CDR3 totals 15 residues. This CDR3 is CASSQDPHGGRAQYF. DNA of the CDR3: TGCGCCAGCAGCCAAGACCCACACGGGGGGCGGGCCCAGTACTTC.